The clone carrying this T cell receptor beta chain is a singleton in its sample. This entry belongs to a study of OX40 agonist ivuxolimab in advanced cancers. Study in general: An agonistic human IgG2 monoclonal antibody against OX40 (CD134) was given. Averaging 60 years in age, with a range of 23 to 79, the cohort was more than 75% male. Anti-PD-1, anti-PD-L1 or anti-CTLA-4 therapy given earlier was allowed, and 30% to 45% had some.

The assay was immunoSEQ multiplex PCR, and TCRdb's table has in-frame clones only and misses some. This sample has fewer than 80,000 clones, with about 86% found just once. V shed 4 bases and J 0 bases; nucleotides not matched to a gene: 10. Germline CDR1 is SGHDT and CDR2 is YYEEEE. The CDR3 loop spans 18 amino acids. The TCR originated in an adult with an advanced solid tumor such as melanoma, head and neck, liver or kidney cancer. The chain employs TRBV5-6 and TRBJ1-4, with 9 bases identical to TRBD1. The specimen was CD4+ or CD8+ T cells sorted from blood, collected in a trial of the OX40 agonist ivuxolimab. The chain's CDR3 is CASSTGTGMVATNEKLFF. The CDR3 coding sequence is TGTGCCAGCAGCACAGGGACAGGGATGGTTGCAACTAATGAAAAACTGTTTTTT. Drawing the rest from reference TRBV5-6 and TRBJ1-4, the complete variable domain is DAGVTQSPTHLIKTRGQQVTLRCSPKSGHDTVSWYQQALGQGPQFIFQYYEEEERQRGNFPDRFSGHQFPNYSSELNVNALLLGDSALYLCASSTGTGMVATNEKLFFGSGTQLSVL.